This TCR beta chain was documented in a study of control samples from healthy donors and cancer patients. Germline CDR1 GTSNPN, CDR2 SVGIG (reference sequence). The CDR3 totals 13 residues. Trimming left V 3 bases short and J 0 bases short, with 8 bases between. Profiling relied on immunoSEQ multiplex PCR, and the TCRdb table lists in-frame clones only, not all of them. Of around 180,000 clones in the sample, around 88% were seen once. The clonotype was recovered from a woman younger than 45 in good health. Sample: blood. The chain recombines TRBV30 with TRBJ1-1; the D is unclear. CDR3 coding DNA: TGTGCCTGGAGGCACAGCTTGAACACTGAAGCTTTCTTT. As protein: CAWRHSLNTEAFF. The full variable domain, in which reference TRBV30 and TRBJ1-1 provide the parts outside the CDR3, is SQTIHQWPATLVQPVGSPLSLECTVEGTSNPNLYWYRQAAGRGLQLLFYSVGIGQISSEVPQNLSASRPQDRQFILSSKKLLLSDSGFYLCAWRHSLNTEAFFGQGTRLTVV.